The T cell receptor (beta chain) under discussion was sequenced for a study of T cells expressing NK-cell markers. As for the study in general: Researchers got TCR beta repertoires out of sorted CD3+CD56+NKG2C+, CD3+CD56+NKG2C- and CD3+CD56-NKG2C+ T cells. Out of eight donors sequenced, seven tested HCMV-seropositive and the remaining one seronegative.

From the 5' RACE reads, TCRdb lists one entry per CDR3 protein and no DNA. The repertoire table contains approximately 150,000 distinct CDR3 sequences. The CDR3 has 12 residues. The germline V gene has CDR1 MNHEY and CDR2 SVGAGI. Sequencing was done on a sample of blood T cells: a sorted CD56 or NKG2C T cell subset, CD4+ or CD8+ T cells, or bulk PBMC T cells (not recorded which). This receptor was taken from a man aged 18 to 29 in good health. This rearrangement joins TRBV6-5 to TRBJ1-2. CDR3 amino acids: CASSYGQSGYTF.